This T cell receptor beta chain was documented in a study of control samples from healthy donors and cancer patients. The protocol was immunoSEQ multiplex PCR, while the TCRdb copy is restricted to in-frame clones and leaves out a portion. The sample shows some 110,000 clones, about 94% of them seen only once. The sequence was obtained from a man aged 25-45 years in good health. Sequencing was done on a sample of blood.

The CDR3 sequence: CASSAGDSDQPQHF. The CDR3 bases are TGTGCCAGCAGCGCTGGGGACTCAGATCAGCCCCAGCATTTT. This chain uses TRBV5-4 with TRBJ1-5; tentatively, D is TRBD1 (5 bases). V dropped 4 bases and J dropped 5 bases, with 13 bases sitting between them. Germline V lookup: CDR1 SGHNT, CDR2 YYREEE (reference sequence). The CDR3 is 14 residues long.